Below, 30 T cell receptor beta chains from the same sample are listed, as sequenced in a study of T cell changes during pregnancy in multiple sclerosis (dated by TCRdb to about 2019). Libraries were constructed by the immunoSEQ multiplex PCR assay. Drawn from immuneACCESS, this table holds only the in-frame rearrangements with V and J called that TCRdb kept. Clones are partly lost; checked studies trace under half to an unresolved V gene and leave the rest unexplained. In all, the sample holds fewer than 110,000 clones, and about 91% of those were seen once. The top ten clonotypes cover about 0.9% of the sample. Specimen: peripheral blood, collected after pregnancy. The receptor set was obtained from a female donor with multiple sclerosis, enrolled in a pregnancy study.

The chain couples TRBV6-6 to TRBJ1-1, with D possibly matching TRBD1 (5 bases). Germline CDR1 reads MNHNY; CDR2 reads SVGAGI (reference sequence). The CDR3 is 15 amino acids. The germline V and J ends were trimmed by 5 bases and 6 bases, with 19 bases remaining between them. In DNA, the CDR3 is TGTGCCAGCAGTCCCGGCGGGGGGTTTCTCTCTGAAGCTTTCTTT. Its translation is CASSPGGGFLSEAFF.

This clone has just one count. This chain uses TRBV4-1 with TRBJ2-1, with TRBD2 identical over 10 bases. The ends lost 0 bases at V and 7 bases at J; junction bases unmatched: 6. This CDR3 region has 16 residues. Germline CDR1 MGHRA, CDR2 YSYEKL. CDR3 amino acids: CASSQEGSGGLNEQFF. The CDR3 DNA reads TGCGCCAGCAGCCAAGAAGGTAGCGGGGGGTTAAATGAGCAGTTCTTC.

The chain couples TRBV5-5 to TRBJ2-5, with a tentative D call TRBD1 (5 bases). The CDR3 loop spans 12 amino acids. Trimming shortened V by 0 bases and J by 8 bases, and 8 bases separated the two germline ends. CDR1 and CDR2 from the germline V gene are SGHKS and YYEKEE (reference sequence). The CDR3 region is CASSLGQLTQYF. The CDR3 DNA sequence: TGTGCCAGCAGCTTGGGACAGCTAACCCAGTACTTC.

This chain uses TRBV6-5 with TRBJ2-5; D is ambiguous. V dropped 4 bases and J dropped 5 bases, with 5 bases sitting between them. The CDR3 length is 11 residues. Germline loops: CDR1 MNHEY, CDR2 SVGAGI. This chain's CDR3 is CASSSLETQYF. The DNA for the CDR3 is TGTGCCAGCAGTTCTCTGGAGACCCAGTACTTC.

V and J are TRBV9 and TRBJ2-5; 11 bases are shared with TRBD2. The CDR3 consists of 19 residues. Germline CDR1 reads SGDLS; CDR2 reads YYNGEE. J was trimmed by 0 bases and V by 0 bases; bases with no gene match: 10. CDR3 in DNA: TGTGCCAGCAGCGTAGGTGGGGTAGCGGGGGGGCCTTACCAAGAGACCCAGTACTTC. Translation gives CASSVGGVAGGPYQETQYF.

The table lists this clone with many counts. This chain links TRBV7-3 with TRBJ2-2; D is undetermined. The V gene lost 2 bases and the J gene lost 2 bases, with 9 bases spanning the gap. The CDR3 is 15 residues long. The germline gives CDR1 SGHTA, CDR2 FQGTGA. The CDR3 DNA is TGTGCCAGCAGCTTACGAGGTGGAAACACCGGGGAGCTGTTTTTT. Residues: CASSLRGGNTGELFF. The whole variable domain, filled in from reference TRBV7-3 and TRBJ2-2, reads GAGVSQTPSNKVTEKGKYVELRCDPISGHTALYWYRQSLGQGPEFLIYFQGTGAADDSGLPNDRFFAVRPEGSVSTLKIQRTERGDSAVYLCASSLRGGNTGELFFGEGSRLTVL.

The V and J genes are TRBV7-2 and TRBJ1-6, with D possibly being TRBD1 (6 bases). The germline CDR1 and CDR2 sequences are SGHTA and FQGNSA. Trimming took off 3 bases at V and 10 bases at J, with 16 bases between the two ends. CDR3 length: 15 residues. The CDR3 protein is CASSFLTMQGSPLHF. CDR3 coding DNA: TGTGCCAGCAGCTTTCTCACGATGCAGGGGTCACCCCTCCACTTT.

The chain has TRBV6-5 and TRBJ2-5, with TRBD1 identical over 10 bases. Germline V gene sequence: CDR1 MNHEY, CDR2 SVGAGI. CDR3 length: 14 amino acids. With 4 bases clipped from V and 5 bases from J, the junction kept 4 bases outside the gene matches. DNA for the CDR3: TGTGCCAGCAGTTGGGACAGGGGAAGGGAGACCCAGTACTTC. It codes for CASSWDRGRETQYF.

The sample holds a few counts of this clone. For the CDR3, the DNA is TGTGCCAGCAGCGTAGTACAGAGTGACACTGAAGCTTTCTTT. Translating it yields CASSVVQSDTEAFF. The gene calls are TRBV9 and TRBJ1-1, with D unresolved. The CDR3 has 14 amino acids. Germline values: CDR1 SGDLS, CDR2 YYNGEE. Trimming stripped 0 bases from V and 3 bases from J, with 9 bases between.

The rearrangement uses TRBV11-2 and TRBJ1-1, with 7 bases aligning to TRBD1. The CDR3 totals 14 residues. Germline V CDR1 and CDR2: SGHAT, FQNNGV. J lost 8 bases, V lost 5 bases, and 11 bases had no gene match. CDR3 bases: TGTGCCAGCAGCCCGCGCCGACAGGGTACCGAAGCTTTCTTT. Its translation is CASSPRRQGTEAFF.

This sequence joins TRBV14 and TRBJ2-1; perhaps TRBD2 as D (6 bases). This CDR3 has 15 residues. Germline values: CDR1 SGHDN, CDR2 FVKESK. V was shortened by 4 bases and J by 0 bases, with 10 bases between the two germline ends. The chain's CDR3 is CASSRDLSSYNEQFF. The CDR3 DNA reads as TGTGCCAGCAGCCGGGACTTGAGCTCCTACAATGAGCAGTTCTTC.

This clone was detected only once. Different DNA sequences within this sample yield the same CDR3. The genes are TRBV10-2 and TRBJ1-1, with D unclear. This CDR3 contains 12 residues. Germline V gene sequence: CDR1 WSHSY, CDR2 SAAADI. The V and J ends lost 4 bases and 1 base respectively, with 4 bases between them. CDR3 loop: CASSGGNTEAFF. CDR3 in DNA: TGCGCCAGCAGTGGAGGGAACACTGAAGCTTTCTTT.

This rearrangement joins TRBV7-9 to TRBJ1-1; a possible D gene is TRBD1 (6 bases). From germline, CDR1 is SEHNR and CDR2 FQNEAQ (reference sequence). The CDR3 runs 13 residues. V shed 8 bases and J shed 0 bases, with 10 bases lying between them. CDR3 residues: CASSEGVNTEAFF. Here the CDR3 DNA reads TGTGCCAGCTCCGAGGGGGTGAACACTGAAGCTTTCTTT.

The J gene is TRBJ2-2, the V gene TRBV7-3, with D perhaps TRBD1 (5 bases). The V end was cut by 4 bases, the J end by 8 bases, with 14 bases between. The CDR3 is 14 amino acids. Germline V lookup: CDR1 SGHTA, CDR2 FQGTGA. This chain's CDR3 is CASSSDTLYGELFF. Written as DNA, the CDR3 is TGTGCCAGCAGCTCGGACACCCTATATGGGGAGCTGTTTTTT. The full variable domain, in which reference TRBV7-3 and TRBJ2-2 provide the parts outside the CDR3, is GAGVSQTPSNKVTEKGKYVELRCDPISGHTALYWYRQSLGQGPEFLIYFQGTGAADDSGLPNDRFFAVRPEGSVSTLKIQRTERGDSAVYLCASSSDTLYGELFFGEGSRLTVL.

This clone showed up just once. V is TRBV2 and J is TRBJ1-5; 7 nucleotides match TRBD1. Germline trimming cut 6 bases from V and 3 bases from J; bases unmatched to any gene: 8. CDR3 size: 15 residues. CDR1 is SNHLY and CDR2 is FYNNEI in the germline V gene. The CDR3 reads CASSPNRGDNQPQHF. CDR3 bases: TGTGCCAGCAGCCCCAACAGGGGCGACAATCAGCCCCAGCATTTT.

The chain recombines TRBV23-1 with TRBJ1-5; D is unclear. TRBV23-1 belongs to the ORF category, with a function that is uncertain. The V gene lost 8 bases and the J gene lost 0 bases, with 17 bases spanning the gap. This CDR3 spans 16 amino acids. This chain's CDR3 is CASPRSGSYSNQPQHF. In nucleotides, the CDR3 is TGCGCCAGCCCAAGGAGCGGATCCTATAGCAATCAGCCCCAGCATTTT.

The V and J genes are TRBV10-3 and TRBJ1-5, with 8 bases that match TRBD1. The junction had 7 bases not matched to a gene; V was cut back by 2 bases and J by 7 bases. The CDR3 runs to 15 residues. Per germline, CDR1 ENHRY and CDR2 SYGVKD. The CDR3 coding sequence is TGTGCCATCAGTGAGCCAGGACAGGGAGGCCAGCCCCAGCATTTT. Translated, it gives CAISEPGQGGQPQHF.

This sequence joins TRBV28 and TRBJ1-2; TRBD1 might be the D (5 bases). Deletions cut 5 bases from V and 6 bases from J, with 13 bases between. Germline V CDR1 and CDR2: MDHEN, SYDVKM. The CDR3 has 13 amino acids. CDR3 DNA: TGTGCCAGCAGTGAGGCAGGGTTGAATGGCTACACCTTC. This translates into CASSEAGLNGYTF.

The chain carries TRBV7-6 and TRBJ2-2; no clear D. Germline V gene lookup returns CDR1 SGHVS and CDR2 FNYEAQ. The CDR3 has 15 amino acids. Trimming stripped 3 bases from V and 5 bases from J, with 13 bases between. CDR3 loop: CASSFTSVITGELFF. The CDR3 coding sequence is TGTGCCAGCAGCTTCACCAGTGTAATTACCGGGGAGCTGTTTTTT.

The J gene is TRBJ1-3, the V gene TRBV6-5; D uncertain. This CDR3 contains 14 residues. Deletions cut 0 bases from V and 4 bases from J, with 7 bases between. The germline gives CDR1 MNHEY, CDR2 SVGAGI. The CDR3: CASSYSNSGNTIYF. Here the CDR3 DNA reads TGTGCCAGCAGTTACTCGAATAGCGGAAACACCATATATTTT.

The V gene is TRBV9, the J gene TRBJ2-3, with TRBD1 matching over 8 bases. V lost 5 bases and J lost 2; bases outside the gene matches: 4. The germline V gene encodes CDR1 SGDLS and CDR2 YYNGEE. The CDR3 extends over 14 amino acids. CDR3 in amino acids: CASSDRGFTDTQYF. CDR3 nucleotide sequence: TGTGCCAGCAGTGACAGGGGATTCACAGATACGCAGTATTTT.

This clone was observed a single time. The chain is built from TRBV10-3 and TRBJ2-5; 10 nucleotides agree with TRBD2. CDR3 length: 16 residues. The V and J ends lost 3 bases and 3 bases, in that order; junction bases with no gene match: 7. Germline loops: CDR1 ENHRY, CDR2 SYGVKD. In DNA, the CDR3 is TGTGCCATCAGTGATAGTTCTAGCGGGAGCGAAGAGACCCAGTACTTC. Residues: CAISDSSSGSEETQYF.

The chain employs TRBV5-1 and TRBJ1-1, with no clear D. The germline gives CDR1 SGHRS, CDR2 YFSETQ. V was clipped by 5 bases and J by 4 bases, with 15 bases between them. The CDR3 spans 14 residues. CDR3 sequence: CASSKALSGTEAFF. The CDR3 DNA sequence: TGCGCCAGCAGTAAGGCCCTATCGGGCACTGAAGCTTTCTTT. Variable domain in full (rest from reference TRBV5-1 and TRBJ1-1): KAGVTQTPRYLIKTRGQQVTLSCSPISGHRSVSWYQQTPGQGLQFLFEYFSETQRNKGNFPGRFSGRQFSNSRSEMNVSTLELGDSALYLCASSKALSGTEAFFGQGTRLTVV.

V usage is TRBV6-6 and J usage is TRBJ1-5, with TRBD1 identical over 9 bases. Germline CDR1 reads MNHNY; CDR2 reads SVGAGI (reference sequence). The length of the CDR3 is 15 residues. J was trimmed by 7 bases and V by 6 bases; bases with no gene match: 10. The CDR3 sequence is CASSPRTGDKQPQHF. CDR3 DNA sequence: TGTGCCAGCAGCCCCAGGACAGGGGATAAACAGCCCCAGCATTTT.

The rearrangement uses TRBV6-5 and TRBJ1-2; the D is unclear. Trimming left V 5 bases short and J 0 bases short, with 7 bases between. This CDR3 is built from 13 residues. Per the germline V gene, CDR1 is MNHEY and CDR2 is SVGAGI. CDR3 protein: CASSQEANYGYTF. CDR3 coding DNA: TGTGCCAGCAGTCAGGAGGCTAACTATGGCTACACCTTC.

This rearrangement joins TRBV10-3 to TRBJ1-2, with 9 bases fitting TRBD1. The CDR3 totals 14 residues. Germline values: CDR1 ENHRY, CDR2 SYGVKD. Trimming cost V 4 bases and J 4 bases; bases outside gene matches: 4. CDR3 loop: CAISVGTGIYGYTF. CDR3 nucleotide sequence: TGTGCCATCAGTGTGGGGACAGGGATCTATGGCTACACCTTC.

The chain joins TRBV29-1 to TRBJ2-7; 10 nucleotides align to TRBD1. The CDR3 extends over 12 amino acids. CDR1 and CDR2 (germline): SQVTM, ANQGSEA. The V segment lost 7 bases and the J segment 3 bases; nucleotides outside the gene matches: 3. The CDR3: CSAGQGIYEQYF. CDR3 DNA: TGCAGCGCGGGACAGGGGATCTACGAGCAGTACTTC.

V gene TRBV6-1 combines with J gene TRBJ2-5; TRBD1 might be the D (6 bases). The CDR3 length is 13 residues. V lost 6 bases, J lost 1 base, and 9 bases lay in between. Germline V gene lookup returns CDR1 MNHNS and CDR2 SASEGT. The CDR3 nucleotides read TGTGCCAGCAGCAGGGGATCCCAAGAGACCCAGTACTTC. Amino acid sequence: CASSRGSQETQYF.

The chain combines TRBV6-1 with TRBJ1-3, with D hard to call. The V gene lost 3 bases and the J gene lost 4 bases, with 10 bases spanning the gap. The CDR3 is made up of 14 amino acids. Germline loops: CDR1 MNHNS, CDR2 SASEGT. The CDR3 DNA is TGTGCCAGCAGTGACCAAGGAGGAGGAAACACCATATATTTT. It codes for CASSDQGGGNTIYF.

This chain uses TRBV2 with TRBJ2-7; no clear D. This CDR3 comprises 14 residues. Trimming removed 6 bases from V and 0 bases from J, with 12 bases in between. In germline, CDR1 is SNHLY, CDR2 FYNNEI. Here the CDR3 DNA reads TGTGCCAGCAGGAGCATGGGCAACTCCTACGAGCAGTACTTC. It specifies CASRSMGNSYEQYF.